This T cell receptor beta chain was recorded in a study of T cells expressing NK-cell markers. As for the study in general: It was sorted CD3+CD56-NKG2C+, CD3+CD56+NKG2C- and CD3+CD56+NKG2C+ T cells that provided the TCR beta repertoires. In the group of eight sequenced donors, seven were HCMV-seropositive and one was seronegative. Study outcomes and limitations: Specificity for HCMV among expanded NKG2C+ T cell clones was not established. In several donors, dominant clonotypes made up about 28.3-60.1% of CD3+CD56-NKG2C+ cells.

Reprocessing the 5' RACE reads, TCRdb reports a single entry for every CDR3 protein and omits DNA. This sample's table has about 450,000 distinct CDR3 sequences. Concerning this clonotype: Its antigen is unidentified.

The germline V gene encodes CDR1 DFQATT and CDR2 SNEGSKA (reference sequence). The CDR3 length is 15 residues. The TCR comes from a woman aged 18 to 75 in good health. The sequencing sample was made of blood T cells: a sorted CD56 or NKG2C T cell subset, CD4+ or CD8+ T cells, or bulk PBMC T cells (not recorded which). V gene TRBV20-1 combines with J gene TRBJ2-5; the TCRdb D gene call, TRBD2, has no DNA to confirm it. The CDR3 sequence is CSAATGTKSSETQYF.